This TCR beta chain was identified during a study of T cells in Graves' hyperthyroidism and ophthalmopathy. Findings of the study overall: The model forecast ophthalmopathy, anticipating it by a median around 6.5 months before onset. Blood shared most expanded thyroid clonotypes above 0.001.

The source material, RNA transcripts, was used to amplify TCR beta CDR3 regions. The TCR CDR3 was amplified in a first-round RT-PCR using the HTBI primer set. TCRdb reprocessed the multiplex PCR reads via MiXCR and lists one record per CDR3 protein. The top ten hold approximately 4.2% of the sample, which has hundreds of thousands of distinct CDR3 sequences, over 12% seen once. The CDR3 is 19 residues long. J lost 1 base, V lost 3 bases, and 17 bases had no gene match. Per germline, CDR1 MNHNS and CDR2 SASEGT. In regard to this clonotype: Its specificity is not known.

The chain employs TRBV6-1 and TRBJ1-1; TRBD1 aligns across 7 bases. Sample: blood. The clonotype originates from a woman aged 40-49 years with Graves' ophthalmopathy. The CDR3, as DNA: TGTGCCAGCAGTGATGTTTGGATTAAGAACAGGGGCTGGAACACTGAAGCTTTCTTT. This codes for CASSDVWIKNRGWNTEAFF.